This TCR beta chain was obtained from a study of Ad26.COV2.S vaccination and SARS-CoV-2 variants. Using immunoSEQ multiplex PCR, the repertoire was profiled, and TCRdb retains in-frame clones only, with some absent. The table lists under 600,000 clones, 80% to 90% of them singletons, with 1.5% to 2% in the top ten. Treatment reported: around 19 received Ad26.COV2.S at low or high dose, single or two shots; five or six received placebo; per-sample allocation not given. After the first vaccine or placebo injection, samples were drawn on day 63. The CDR3 totals 15 residues. The germline CDR1 and CDR2 sequences are KGHDR and SFDVKD. V lost 6 bases and J lost 0, with 10 bases in between. As regards this clone: Antigen unknown.

General observations from the study: With respect to non-spike TCR breadth, vaccine and placebo recipients were similar. Among vaccine recipients, spike-specific TCR breadth exceeded that of placebo recipients. CD8+ and CD4+ T cells specific for spike reportedly responded with substantial breadth after vaccination.

The sequence was obtained from a person between 18 and 59 years old who received the Ad26.COV2.S COVID-19 vaccine or a placebo. The chain carries TRBV24-1 and TRBJ2-2; D not resolved. The sample consisted of peripheral blood, taken in a trial of Ad26.COV2.S vaccine versus placebo. The CDR3, as DNA: TGTGCCACCAGTTCCAGGTTGGCGAACACCGGGGAGCTGTTTTTT. It is translated as CATSSRLANTGELFF.